The 24 T cell receptor beta chains below all came from one sample that was sequenced in a study of T cell repertoires in cytomegalovirus infection. Using its own MiXCR run on the reads, TCRdb lists one record per CDR3 protein. The top ten clones hold 20% of a sample with 300,000 to 400,000 distinct CDR3 sequences, almost 30% of them seen once. Their target antigens are unknown. The material was cultured PBMCs, obtained from culture after CMV antigen stimulation. These receptors were obtained from a human donor in good health (CMV status not recorded). Some clones in this sample may be carry-over from other donors' samples.

This clonotype has just a few counts. The germline gene is not matched at one end of the junction; a read error may be the cause. This chain uses TRBV4-1 with TRBJ2-1; D is possibly TRBD2 (6 bases). Germline-derived CDR1 and CDR2 are MGHRA and YSYEKL. This CDR3 region has 15 residues. The CDR3 loop reads CASSQAGSGYNEQFF. CDR3 nucleotide sequence: TGTGCCAGCAGCCAAGCGGGCAGCGGCTACAATGAGCAGTTCTTC.

J is TRBJ2-7 and V is TRBV7-4; D possibly corresponds to TRBD1 (5 bases). This CDR3 has 14 residues. The V and J ends lost 4 bases and 2 bases respectively, with 12 bases between them. Germline V gene data show CDR1 as SGHVT and CDR2 as SQSDAQ. CDR3: CASSSPGSPYEQYF. The CDR3 DNA reads TGTGCCAGCAGCTCCCCAGGGTCCCCCTACGAGCAGTACTTC.

This sequence joins TRBV7-2 and TRBJ1-4; no clear D gene. Looked up from germline, CDR1 is SGHTA and CDR2 is FQGNSA. The CDR3 has 14 residues. V lost 5 bases to trimming and J lost 8 bases, with 15 bases between them. In nucleotides, the CDR3 is TGTGCCAGCAGCCCCGGGGTCCTTAAGGAAAAACTGTTTTTT. Amino acid sequence: CASSPGVLKEKLFF.

This clonotype was picked up a small number of times. This sequence joins TRBV20-1 and TRBJ1-1; D gene uncertain. This CDR3 is 14 amino acids long. Germline V gene sequence: CDR1 DFQATT, CDR2 SNEGSKA (reference sequence). The CDR3 DNA follows: TGCAGCCCTAGTAAGGAAACCATGGCCACTGAAGCTTTCTTT. This sequence encodes CSPSKETMATEAFF.

This chain uses TRBV25-1 with TRBJ1-5; weak D call: TRBD1 (6 bases). The CDR3 runs to 12 residues. V lost 7 bases, J lost 4 bases, and 8 bases lay in between. The germline gives CDR1 MGHDK, CDR2 SYGVNS. The CDR3 coding sequence is TGTGCCAGCAAAACAGGGAATCAGCCCCAGCATTTT. Encoded protein: CASKTGNQPQHF.

In this sample, this clonotype turned up a few times. The V gene is TRBV7-3, the J gene TRBJ2-2; tentative D call: TRBD2 (6 bases). Trimming left V 4 bases short and J 5 bases short, with 14 bases between. The V gene's germline CDR1 is SGHTA and CDR2 FQGTGA. This CDR3 spans 15 amino acids. The CDR3: CASSYGTRETGELFF. The CDR3 DNA reads TGTGCCAGCAGCTATGGGACCCGGGAGACCGGGGAGCTGTTTTTT.

This clonotype was seen ten or more times. J is TRBJ1-1 and V is TRBV7-3, with D possibly TRBD1 on 6 matching bases. CDR1 is SGHTA and CDR2 is FQGTGA in the germline V gene. With 5 bases removed from V and 5 bases from J, the gap between germline ends came to 12 bases. CDR3 length: 13 amino acids. DNA for the CDR3: TGTGCCAGCAGCATTTCAAGGGGGACTGAAGCTTTCTTT. It encodes CASSISRGTEAFF.

V and J are TRBV2 and TRBJ1-6; a weak D match, TRBD1 (6 bases). Germline V CDR1 and CDR2: SNHLY, FYNNEI. V lost 5 bases and J lost 3, with 17 bases in between. This CDR3 is built from 17 residues. Here the CDR3 reads CASSLTRGGGYNSPLHF. The CDR3 bases are TGTGCCAGCAGTCTAACCCGGGGAGGGGGCTATAATTCACCCCTCCACTTT.

This chain connects TRBV4-1 to TRBJ2-1; the D gene could be TRBD1 or TRBD2 (6 bases each). Trimming stripped 0 bases from V and 6 bases from J, with 15 bases between. CDR3 length: 16 amino acids. The germline V gene encodes CDR1 MGHRA and CDR2 YSYEKL. The CDR3 region is CASSQDLGGLTNEQFF. The CDR3 DNA reads as TGCGCCAGCAGCCAAGATTTAGGGGGGCTAACCAATGAGCAGTTCTTC.

The sample holds a few counts of this clonotype. This rearrangement joins TRBV11-2 to TRBJ2-1; D may be TRBD2 (7 bases). Germline lookup yields CDR1 SGHAT and CDR2 FQNNGV. The CDR3 is made up of 16 amino acids. Trimming shortened V by 5 bases and J by 4 bases, and 18 bases separated the two germline ends. The CDR3 coding sequence is TGTGCCAGCAGCGTGAGGGGGGGCGACGGATACAATGAGCAGTTCTTC. It is translated as CASSVRGGDGYNEQFF. The full variable domain, in which reference TRBV11-2 and TRBJ2-1 provide the parts outside the CDR3, is EAGVAQSPRYKIIEKRQSVAFWCNPISGHATLYWYQQILGQGPKLLIQFQNNGVVDDSQLPKDRFSAERLKGVDSTLKIQPAKLEDSAVYLCASSVRGGDGYNEQFFGPGTRLTVL.

This clonotype was detected many times. The chain is built from TRBV25-1 and TRBJ2-5; the match to TRBD2 covers 8 bases. The germline CDR1 and CDR2 sequences are MGHDK and SYGVNS. This CDR3 region has 12 residues. Unmatched junction bases numbered 4, after V lost 6 bases and J lost 7 bases. CDR3 nucleotide sequence: TGTGCCAGCAGCCCGGGGGGGGGGACCCAGTACTTC. This sequence encodes CASSPGGGTQYF.

The V gene is TRBV10-3, the J gene TRBJ2-3; no clear D gene. The ends were cut back, 3 bases at V and 4 bases at J, with 14 bases in the middle. Germline assignment: CDR1 ENHRY and CDR2 SYGVKD. The CDR3 has 15 amino acids. The CDR3 nucleotides read TGTGCCATCAGTGACCCAAGGGAAGGACCAGATACGCAGTATTTT. Translating it yields CAISDPREGPDTQYF.

The gene calls are TRBV2 and TRBJ1-1; maybe TRBD1 (5 bases). V was pared by 6 bases and J by 5 bases, with 13 bases between. CDR1 is SNHLY, CDR2 FYNNEI, per germline. This CDR3 is 13 amino acids long. CDR3 amino acids: CASRLTRETEAFF. DNA of the CDR3: TGTGCCAGCAGGCTGACCAGGGAAACTGAAGCTTTCTTT.

This clonotype has only a few counts. V is TRBV19 and J is TRBJ2-7, with 8 bases lining up with TRBD1. The CDR3 totals 13 residues. CDR1 and CDR2 from the germline V gene are LNHDA and SQIVND (reference sequence). Losses at the gene ends were 8 bases for V and 7 bases for J; bases not matched to a gene: 10. The CDR3 DNA sequence: TGTGCCAGTTCCTCTGGGGACAGGCAGGAGCAGTACTTC. Translation: CASSSGDRQEQYF. Variable domain in full (rest from reference TRBV19 and TRBJ2-7): DGGITQSPKYLFRKEGQNVTLSCEQNLNHDAMYWYRQDPGQGLRLIYYSQIVNDFQKGDIAEGYSVSREKKESFPLTVTSAQKNPTAFYLCASSSGDRQEQYFGPGTRLTVT.

This clonotype was seen a handful of times. CDR3 sequence reads: CASSITWDREIYEQYF. CDR3 DNA: TGTGCCAGCAGCATTACTTGGGACAGGGAGATCTACGAGCAGTACTTC. The chain carries TRBV7-9 and TRBJ2-7, with 9 bases lining up with TRBD1. Trimming at V came to 5 bases and at J to 3 bases, leaving 11 bases not matched to a gene. The CDR3 totals 16 residues. Germline V gives CDR1 SEHNR, CDR2 FQNEAQ (reference sequence).

This sequence joins TRBV19 and TRBJ2-7; 7 bases line up with TRBD1. Germline CDR1 LNHDA, CDR2 SQIVND (reference sequence). V shed 1 base, J shed 3 bases, and the junction held 6 bases outside the gene matches. The CDR3 has 15 residues. This CDR3 reads CASSIVRGQNYEQYF. DNA of the CDR3: TGTGCCAGTAGTATAGTGAGGGGGCAGAACTACGAGCAGTACTTC.

The J gene is TRBJ1-2, the V gene TRBV18; D is possibly TRBD1 (5 bases). V was clipped by 3 bases and J by 6 bases, with 17 bases between them. The CDR3 length is 15 residues. In germline, CDR1 is KGHSH, CDR2 LQKENI. CDR3 bases: TGTGCCAGCTCACCCCTTTTTGGCAGGGATGATGGCTACACCTTC. This sequence encodes CASSPLFGRDDGYTF.

This clonotype occurred a few times. This chain links TRBV6-1 with TRBJ1-6; D gene unclear. V was shortened by 7 bases and J by 0 bases, with 13 bases between the two germline ends. CDR3 length: 16 amino acids. Germline CDR1 and CDR2: MNHNS and SASEGT. The CDR3: CASILGGSSYNSPLHF. The CDR3, as DNA: TGTGCCAGCATCTTAGGTGGAAGCTCCTATAATTCACCCCTCCACTTT.

The sample holds a few counts of this clonotype. This chain uses TRBV11-2 with TRBJ2-7, with TRBD2 matching 14 bases. The V segment lost 2 bases and the J segment 3 bases; nucleotides outside the gene matches: 6. The germline V gene encodes CDR1 SGHAT and CDR2 FQNNGV. This CDR3 is built from 17 residues. The CDR3 loop is CASSLIVGLAGGYEQYF. For the CDR3, the DNA is TGTGCCAGCAGCTTAATAGTCGGACTAGCGGGAGGCTACGAGCAGTACTTC.

This clonotype was seen only a few times. This rearrangement joins TRBV28 to TRBJ1-5; TRBD1 might be the D (5 bases). Trimming removed 5 bases from V and 3 bases from J, with 14 bases in between. The germline gives CDR1 MDHEN, CDR2 SYDVKM. The CDR3 has 15 residues. CDR3 sequence (DNA): TGTGCCAGCAGTGCCGACAGAGTGATCAATCAGCCCCAGCATTTT. It yields the protein CASSADRVINQPQHF.

The J gene is TRBJ1-1, the V gene TRBV27; the D gene is possibly TRBD1 (6 bases). V was pared by 0 bases and J by 4 bases, with 12 bases between. Germline values: CDR1 MNHEY, CDR2 SMNVEV (reference sequence). The CDR3 runs to 15 residues. CDR3 in DNA: TGTGCCAGCAGTTTATCCCCAGGGGCGTTCACTGAAGCTTTCTTT. It encodes CASSLSPGAFTEAFF.

The rearrangement uses TRBV5-1 and TRBJ2-4; D is perhaps TRBD1 (6 bases). Germline CDR1 is SGHRS and CDR2 is YFSETQ. The length of the CDR3 is 15 residues. V lost 3 bases, J lost 0 bases, and 10 bases lay in between. This CDR3 reads CASSSDSGAKNIQYF. For the CDR3, the DNA is TGCGCCAGCAGCTCGGACAGCGGAGCCAAAAACATTCAGTACTTC.

Points on this clonotype: At one end, the junction sequence differs from germline, possibly due to a read error. The rearrangement joins TRBV12-3 or TRBV12-4 to TRBJ2-5; 10 positions agree with TRBD2. CDR3 length: 11 residues. The CDR3 region is CASRGLAIVDF. CDR3 in DNA: TGTGCCAGCAGGGGACTAGCGATCGTGGACTTC.

This clonotype was found a few times. This sequence joins TRBV27 and TRBJ2-1; 12 nucleotides match TRBD2. Germline V CDR1 and CDR2: MNHEY, SMNVEV (reference sequence). V lost 4 bases, J lost 4 bases, and 5 bases stayed unmatched. CDR3 length: 16 residues. The CDR3 coding sequence is TGTGCCAGCAGTTCCCCCCTAGCGGGAGGGTACAATGAGCAGTTCTTC. Translating gives CASSSPLAGGYNEQFF.